Each of the 18 T cell receptor beta chains below was sequenced from the same sample in a study of STAT5B mutations in CD4+ large granular lymphocyte leukemia. Produced via immunoSEQ multiplex PCR; TCRdb's table is partial and in-frame only. The sample includes approximately 21,000 clones, around 80% seen only once; the top ten take approximately 0.4%. Sequencing was done on a sample of CD4+ T cells from blood buffy coats. These receptors all come from a human donor in good health.

V usage is TRBV19 and J usage is TRBJ2-2, with 9 bases aligning to TRBD1. Germline V lookup: CDR1 LNHDA, CDR2 SQIVND (reference sequence). V lost 5 bases, J lost 3 bases, and 4 bases stayed unmatched. The CDR3 extends over 15 amino acids. The CDR3 DNA sequence: TGTGCCAGTAGTCTTGGGACAGGGTACACCGGGGAGCTGTTTTTT. This codes for CASSLGTGYTGELFF.

Only a few counts were recorded for this clone. CDR3 residues: CASFRTSGSGETQYF. The DNA of the CDR3 is TGTGCCAGCTTCAGGACTAGCGGGAGTGGGGAGACCCAGTACTTC. The chain couples TRBV7-9 to TRBJ2-5; 13 bases align to TRBD2. Per the germline V gene, CDR1 is SEHNR and CDR2 is FQNEAQ (reference sequence). J gave up 5 bases and V 8 bases, and 8 bases lay outside the gene matches. CDR3 length equals 15 residues. Looking up the rest from reference TRBV7-9 and TRBJ2-5 gives the full variable domain: DTGVSQNPRHKITKRGQNVTFRCDPISEHNRLYWYRQTLGQGPEFLTYFQNEAQLEKSRLLSDRFSAERPKGSFSTLEIQRTEQGDSAMYLCASFRTSGSGETQYFGPGTRLLVL.

The J gene is TRBJ2-7, the V gene TRBV5-1; TRBD2 aligns across 8 bases. Germline CDR1 is SGHRS and CDR2 is YFSETQ. The CDR3 consists of 16 residues. With V trimmed by 6 bases and J by 3 bases, 14 bases remained unmatched. The CDR3 region is CASNPRASGSLYEQYF. The CDR3 nucleotides read TGCGCCAGCAACCCCCGGGCTAGCGGGTCACTCTACGAGCAGTACTTC.

The chain's CDR3 is CASSSGRASKGARGYTF. In DNA, the CDR3 is TGCGCCAGCAGCTCCGGCCGGGCGTCAAAGGGGGCGCGTGGCTACACCTTC. The chain joins TRBV4-1 to TRBJ1-2; 7 bases line up with TRBD1. Germline loops: CDR1 MGHRA, CDR2 YSYEKL. This CDR3 region has 17 residues. With 5 bases clipped from V and 7 bases from J, the junction kept 19 bases outside the gene matches.

The chain recombines TRBV10-3 with TRBJ1-1, with a weak D call TRBD1 (6 bases). CDR3 size: 16 residues. The germline gives CDR1 ENHRY, CDR2 SYGVKD. V was cut by 6 bases and J by 0 bases, with 17 bases left in between. The CDR3 sequence is CAISYRDSKMNTEAFF. CDR3 DNA sequence: TGTGCCATCAGCTACAGGGATTCGAAGATGAACACTGAAGCTTTCTTT.

The genes are TRBV11-3 and TRBJ2-1; the match to TRBD2 covers 10 bases. The length of the CDR3 is 15 residues. CDR1 and CDR2 (germline): SGHNT, YENEEA. V was pared by 6 bases and J by 7 bases, with 9 bases of the junction left unmatched. As DNA, the CDR3 is TGTGCCAGCAGTTTAAGCGGGAGGGGGGGTAATGAGCAGTTCTTC. It specifies CASSLSGRGGNEQFF.

This clone was detected only a few times. This chain joins TRBV5-4 and TRBJ1-1; 9 nucleotides agree with TRBD1. Germline V gene sequence: CDR1 SGHNT, CDR2 YYREEE (reference sequence). With V trimmed by 4 bases and J by 5 bases, 9 bases remained unmatched. The CDR3 totals 15 residues. The chain's CDR3 is CASSTGTGRRTEAFF. In DNA, the CDR3 is TGTGCCAGCAGCACCGGGACAGGGAGGAGGACTGAAGCTTTCTTT.

This clone occurred a few times. This chain's CDR3 is CASSMDRDLYGYTF. The DNA for the CDR3 is TGTGCCAGTAGTATGGACAGGGACCTCTATGGCTACACCTTC. The chain carries TRBV19 and TRBJ1-2, with 8 bases fitting TRBD1. V was clipped by 3 bases and J by 4 bases; unmatched bases: 4. The germline V gene encodes CDR1 LNHDA and CDR2 SQIVND (reference sequence). The CDR3 sequence is 14 residues long.

This clone has just one count. As DNA, the CDR3 is TGTGCCAGCAGAGGGACTAGCGGCAGCACAGATACGCAGTATTTT. Its translation is CASRGTSGSTDTQYF. The chain links TRBV6-1 to TRBJ2-3; 11 bases are shared with TRBD2. The trim removed 6 bases at V and 0 bases at J, leaving 2 bases unmatched. Germline loops: CDR1 MNHNS, CDR2 SASEGT. The CDR3 length is 15 residues.

The chain combines TRBV30 with TRBJ2-3; D gene unclear. Trimming cost V 4 bases and J 0 bases, with 8 bases left between them. The CDR3 has 13 amino acids. CDR1 is GTSNPN, CDR2 SVGIG, per germline (reference sequence). CDR3 coding DNA: TGTGCCTGGAAGAAAGCTAGCACAGATACGCAGTATTTT. Translated, it gives CAWKKASTDTQYF.

This clone appeared a few times. J is TRBJ2-1 and V is TRBV11-3; a weak D match, TRBD1 (6 bases). Trimming shortened V by 6 bases and J by 4 bases, and 19 bases separated the two germline ends. Per the germline V gene, CDR1 is SGHNT and CDR2 is YENEEA. The CDR3 loop spans 16 amino acids. The CDR3 DNA reads TGTGCCAGCAGTGGGGTGGTTGGGGACAATTACAATGAGCAGTTCTTC. Its protein product is CASSGVVGDNYNEQFF.

This clone came up a few times. The V gene is TRBV20-1, the J gene TRBJ1-2; D might be TRBD1 (5 bases). This CDR3 has 11 amino acids. V lost 3 bases and J 4 bases, leaving 6 bases between the germline ends. Germline CDR1 reads DFQATT; CDR2 reads SNEGSKA (reference sequence). CDR3 bases: TGCAGTGCTAGGGGGACCTATGGCTACACCTTC. This gives the protein CSARGTYGYTF.

This clone was counted a few times. The chain carries TRBV25-1 and TRBJ1-1; D not certain. This CDR3 contains 15 residues. V was cut by 1 base and J by 2 bases, with 11 bases left in between. The germline CDR1 and CDR2 sequences are MGHDK and SYGVNS. DNA of the CDR3: TGTGCCAGCAGTGAATCACTCTTAGGCAACACTGAAGCTTTCTTT. Its translation is CASSESLLGNTEAFF.

This clone came up once. The rearrangement links TRBV5-1 to TRBJ1-4; the D gene is possibly TRBD1 (6 bases). Trimming took off 4 bases at V and 4 bases at J, with 14 bases between the two ends. Germline V CDR1 and CDR2: SGHRS, YFSETQ. This CDR3 region has 15 residues. CDR3 coding DNA: TGCGCCAGCAGCCCTGTTACAGGGATTAATGAAAAACTGTTTTTT. Protein: CASSPVTGINEKLFF.

The chain employs TRBV30 and TRBJ2-7; 7 bases line up with TRBD2. The V gene end was trimmed by 1 base and the J gene end by 4 bases; junction bases not matched to a gene: 7. The CDR3 sequence is 14 residues long. Germline lookup yields CDR1 GTSNPN and CDR2 SVGIG (reference sequence). The CDR3 protein is CAWSGGGIEYEQYF. The CDR3 DNA is TGTGCCTGGAGTGGGGGGGGGATCGAATACGAGCAGTACTTC.

J is TRBJ2-3 and V is TRBV4-1; tentative D call: TRBD2 (5 bases). The V end lost 3 bases, the J end lost 2 bases, and 15 bases lay between the germline ends. The CDR3 is 16 residues long. Per the germline V gene, CDR1 is MGHRA and CDR2 is YSYEKL. The CDR3 is CASSHIIREATDTQYF. CDR3 coding DNA: TGCGCCAGCAGCCACATTATCCGGGAAGCCACAGATACGCAGTATTTT.

V gene TRBV29-1 combines with J gene TRBJ2-2; D remains unclear. The CDR3 has 13 residues. CDR1 and CDR2 (germline): SQVTM, ANQGSEA. The V end was cut by 6 bases, the J end by 7 bases, with 15 bases between. CDR3 protein: CSVRPAAGGELFF. The CDR3 DNA reads as TGCAGCGTCCGGCCGGCAGCCGGCGGGGAGCTGTTTTTT.

The chain has TRBV28 and TRBJ2-2, with 7 nucleotides matching TRBD1. CDR3 length: 14 amino acids. With 7 bases clipped from V and 1 base from J, the junction kept 3 bases outside the gene matches. Germline-derived CDR1 and CDR2 are MDHEN and SYDVKM. The CDR3 bases are TGTGCCAGCAAGGGGGCACAGAACACCGGGGAGCTGTTTTTT. It codes for CASKGAQNTGELFF.